These 23 T cell receptor beta chains came from one sample sequenced in a study of blood T cell repertoires in COVID-19. The method was immunoSEQ multiplex PCR; TCRdb's version includes in-frame clones alone and lacks a portion of them. The repertoire consists of about half a million clones, with about 88% occurring once and the leading ten covering 0.7% to 1%. What was sequenced was peripheral blood. These receptors all come from a man between 18 and 35 years old with COVID-19, enrolled during active disease.

V usage is TRBV19 and J usage is TRBJ1-1; 11 bases are a match to TRBD1. This CDR3 is 17 amino acids long. Germline V CDR1 and CDR2: LNHDA, SQIVND (reference sequence). J gave up 0 bases and V 8 bases, and 11 bases lay outside the gene matches. CDR3: CASAKSGQGEVNTEAFF. The CDR3 coding sequence is TGTGCCAGTGCGAAGTCGGGACAGGGGGAAGTGAACACTGAAGCTTTCTTT.

The CDR3 DNA is TGTGCCAGCAGTGAACCGGGACTAGCGGGGTACACAGATACGCAGTATTTT. This codes for CASSEPGLAGYTDTQYF. The J gene is TRBJ2-3, the V gene TRBV2, with TRBD2 matching 13 bases. The CDR3 covers 17 residues. V was clipped by 2 bases and J by 2 bases; unmatched bases: 4. Germline CDR1 SNHLY, CDR2 FYNNEI.

A few counts support this clone. The genes are TRBV11-2 and TRBJ1-2; D might be TRBD1 (5 bases). This CDR3 is built from 12 residues. V was clipped by 1 base and J by 7 bases, with 7 bases between them. Germline V gene lookup returns CDR1 SGHAT and CDR2 FQNNGV. The CDR3 bases are TGTGCCAGCAGCTTAGTCAGGGCTGGCTACACCTTC. Translation: CASSLVRAGYTF.

In this sample, this clone turned up once. V gene TRBV5-1 combines with J gene TRBJ1-6, with D hard to call. Germline V gives CDR1 SGHRS, CDR2 YFSETQ. The CDR3 length is 16 residues. The V end lost 0 bases, the J end lost 3 bases, and 10 bases lay between the germline ends. As DNA, the CDR3 is TGCGCCAGCAGCTTGGCATTCGGGGACTATAATTCACCCCTCCACTTT. This codes for CASSLAFGDYNSPLHF.

J is TRBJ1-2 and V is TRBV15; tentative D call: TRBD1 (5 bases). The CDR3 spans 16 residues. V lost 5 bases and J 1 base, leaving 17 bases between the germline ends. Germline V gene data show CDR1 as LNHNV and CDR2 as YYDKDF (reference sequence). The CDR3 DNA is TGTGCCACCAGCGCTAGCGGGACTCCCGTTAACTATGGCTACACCTTC. This translates into CATSASGTPVNYGYTF.

The chain combines TRBV30 with TRBJ2-7, with 9 bases aligning to TRBD2. V dropped 4 bases and J dropped 2; count of bases not matched to a gene: 3. CDR1 and CDR2 from the germline V gene are GTSNPN and SVGIG (reference sequence). This CDR3 is built from 13 residues. CDR3 DNA: TGTGCCTGGACTAGCGGGGTTACCTACGAGCAGTACTTC. Translating gives CAWTSGVTYEQYF.

This rearrangement joins TRBV10-1 to TRBJ2-1; no reliable D call. Germline CDR1 reads WNHNN; CDR2 reads SYGVQD (reference sequence). The CDR3 sequence is 13 residues long. Trimming left V 0 bases short and J 4 bases short, with 4 bases between. CDR3 bases: TGCGCCAGCAGTGAGTCACAGTACAATGAGCAGTTCTTC. Translated, it gives CASSESQYNEQFF.

This clone was seen once. The V and J genes are TRBV5-4 and TRBJ2-1; D perhaps matches TRBD1 (6 bases). This CDR3 has 15 amino acids. Trimming took 6 bases from V and 0 from J, leaving 13 bases between them. The V gene's germline CDR1 is SGHNT and CDR2 YYREEE (reference sequence). CDR3 in amino acids: CASTGTKSSYNEQFF. The CDR3 DNA is TGTGCCAGCACCGGGACAAAGAGCTCCTACAATGAGCAGTTCTTC.

V is TRBV10-1 and J is TRBJ2-1; 8 bases are shared with TRBD2. Germline V CDR1 and CDR2: WNHNN, SYGVQD (reference sequence). CDR3 length: 14 residues. J gave up 6 bases and V 6 bases, and 7 bases lay outside the gene matches. The CDR3 loop is CASRPGLGGNEQFF. The CDR3 DNA follows: TGCGCCAGCAGACCGGGACTAGGCGGCAATGAGCAGTTCTTC.

The chain links TRBV10-3 to TRBJ2-5, with 8 bases aligning to TRBD2. The CDR3 contains 14 residues. The germline V gene has CDR1 ENHRY and CDR2 SYGVKD. V gave up 3 bases and J gave up 7 bases; unmatched junction bases: 7. The CDR3 sequence: CAISESGGGVTQYF. CDR3 coding DNA: TGTGCCATCAGTGAAAGCGGGGGAGGGGTGACCCAGTACTTC.

This rearrangement joins TRBV7-8 to TRBJ2-1; a possible D gene is TRBD2 (7 bases). This CDR3 comprises 15 residues. CDR1 and CDR2 from the germline V gene are SGHVS and FQNEAQ. Trimming shortened V by 5 bases and J by 2 bases, and 13 bases separated the two germline ends. CDR3 coding DNA: TGTGCCAGCAGCACCCAGGGGAGGGCCTACAATGAGCAGTTCTTC. Amino acid sequence: CASSTQGRAYNEQFF.

A single count supports this clone. The chain joins TRBV11-3 to TRBJ2-2; 11 nucleotides align to TRBD2. Germline CDR1 and CDR2: SGHNT and YENEEA. There are 15 residues in the CDR3. The trim removed 2 bases at V and 8 bases at J, leaving 4 bases unmatched. CDR3 region: CASSLTSGRDGELFF. For the CDR3, the DNA is TGTGCCAGCAGCTTAACTAGCGGGAGAGATGGGGAGCTGTTTTTT.

This clone was seen a single time. V is TRBV9 and J is TRBJ2-1; 13 bases are shared with TRBD2. The germline V gene has CDR1 SGDLS and CDR2 YYNGEE. There are 16 residues in the CDR3. V trimming: 3 bases; J trimming: 8 bases; junction bases outside the gene matches: 8. CDR3 sequence: CASSETSGRNGDEQFF. CDR3 in DNA: TGTGCCAGCAGCGAGACTAGCGGGAGGAATGGGGATGAGCAGTTCTTC.

The chain employs TRBV7-6 and TRBJ2-1; D call uncertain. The length of the CDR3 is 12 residues. Germline-derived CDR1 and CDR2 are SGHVS and FNYEAQ. V gave up 3 bases and J gave up 9 bases, with 9 bases separating them. The CDR3 DNA reads TGTGCCAGCAGCTTGGTCCCTATTGAGCAGTTCTTC. Amino acid sequence: CASSLVPIEQFF.

The V and J genes are TRBV2 and TRBJ2-7; D not resolved. The V end was cut by 6 bases, the J end by 0 bases, with 12 bases between. CDR1 and CDR2 (germline): SNHLY, FYNNEI. This CDR3 region has 14 residues. This CDR3 is CASSREESSYEQYF. The CDR3 DNA reads TGTGCCAGCAGCCGCGAGGAAAGCTCCTACGAGCAGTACTTC.

The gene calls are TRBV6-5 and TRBJ2-7; D is undetermined. The CDR3 spans 15 residues. Germline loops: CDR1 MNHEY, CDR2 SVGAGI. The V gene lost 2 bases and the J gene lost 2 bases, with 13 bases spanning the gap. CDR3 DNA: TGTGCCAGCAGTTACGGGCCGCGCCACGCCTACGAGCAGTACTTC. Translated, it gives CASSYGPRHAYEQYF.

The chain carries TRBV2 and TRBJ2-7; 7 bases map to TRBD2. There are 14 residues in the CDR3. Losses at the gene ends were 8 bases for V and 2 bases for J; bases not matched to a gene: 9. Germline V gene data show CDR1 as SNHLY and CDR2 as FYNNEI. CDR3 nucleotides: TGTGCCAGCTATGACCGGGGGAGGGCCTACGAGCAGTACTTC. Protein product: CASYDRGRAYEQYF.

The rearrangement joins TRBV3-1 (or the pseudogene TRBV3-2) to TRBJ1-6, with D unclear. Trimming took off 2 bases at V and 10 bases at J, with 6 bases between the two ends. Looked up from germline, CDR1 is LGHDT and CDR2 is YNNKEL (reference sequence). This CDR3 comprises 12 residues. In nucleotides, the CDR3 is TGTGCCAGCAGCCAATCTAAGTCACCCCTCCACTTT. As protein: CASSQSKSPLHF.

The chain's CDR3 is CASKEQGGGPLEQYF. The CDR3, as DNA: TGTGCCAGCAAAGAACAGGGCGGGGGGCCCCTCGAGCAGTACTTC. The chain is built from TRBV6-5 and TRBJ2-7; 8 bases fit TRBD2. The CDR3 consists of 15 residues. The V gene end was trimmed by 7 bases and the J gene end by 6 bases; junction bases not matched to a gene: 14. CDR1 is MNHEY and CDR2 is SVGAGI in the germline V gene.

The rearrangement joins TRBV5-1 to TRBJ2-5; D possibly corresponds to TRBD2 (6 bases). V lost 3 bases and J 2 bases, leaving 14 bases between the germline ends. There are 15 residues in the CDR3. Per germline, CDR1 SGHRS and CDR2 YFSETQ. The CDR3 spells CASSSGLGGQETQYF. The CDR3 region has the DNA TGCGCCAGCAGCTCGGGACTTGGGGGGCAAGAGACCCAGTACTTC.

The chain joins TRBV7-9 to TRBJ2-2; tentative D call: TRBD2 (6 bases). Per germline, CDR1 SEHNR and CDR2 FQNEAQ (reference sequence). The V end lost 5 bases, the J end lost 2 bases, and 18 bases lay between the germline ends. The CDR3 sequence is 17 residues long. The CDR3 here is CASSMGLPTKNTGELFF. The CDR3 nucleotides read TGTGCCAGCAGCATGGGACTCCCCACTAAAAACACCGGGGAGCTGTTTTTT.

The chain uses TRBV11-2 and TRBJ2-1; a possible D gene is TRBD2 (5 bases). The V end lost 0 bases, the J end lost 6 bases, and 9 bases lay between the germline ends. Germline loops: CDR1 SGHAT, CDR2 FQNNGV. This CDR3 contains 14 residues. In DNA form, the CDR3 reads TGTGCCAGCAGCTTAGATCTTAGCGTCAATGAGCAGTTCTTC. It is translated as CASSLDLSVNEQFF.

The rearrangement links TRBV5-5 to TRBJ2-3; tentative D call: TRBD1 (6 bases). In germline, CDR1 is SGHKS, CDR2 YYEKEE (reference sequence). This CDR3 is 14 amino acids long. Between the trimmed V and J ends, which lost 4 bases and 2 bases, there was a span of 11 bases. The CDR3 here is CASSGRGHTDTQYF. CDR3 in DNA: TGTGCCAGCAGCGGACGGGGACACACAGATACGCAGTATTTT.